This T cell receptor delta chain appears in the sequencing data of a study of gammadelta T cells in human blood. Study conclusions and caveats: Polyclonal expansion of innate γδ T cells after birth appeared microbially driven.

TCRdb applied CATT to the RT-PCR reads for clone calling. The table records more than 800 delta-chain clones, about half of them present only once. The germline V gene encodes CDR1 GEAIGNYY and CDR2 EKD. CDR3 length: 16 amino acids. Turning to this clone: The antigen is undetermined. The TCRdb protein, from a much larger clone, departs from this DNA's translation at residue 4, likely by read error; the protein shown derives from the DNA.

This rearrangement joins TRDV2 to TRDJ1, with 10 bases fitting TRDD3. The sequencing sample was made of Vgamma9Vdelta2 gamma-delta T cells from cord blood. This TCR was recovered from a newborn. The CDR3 here is CACNTVGLGDKEKLIF. The CDR3 nucleotides read TGTGCCTGTAACACCGTAGGGCTGGGGGATAAAGAAAAACTCATCTTT.